This passage covers 7 T cell receptor beta chains from one sample sequenced in a study of blood T cells in healthy people across ages. Combining a sample-barcoded 5' primer with a J-beta primer mix, a second PCR ran for 7 to 11 cycles. In TCRdb, the 5' RACE reads were re-called with MiXCR into one record per CDR3 protein. The table lists approximately 780,000 distinct CDR3 sequences, 20% to 30% of them singletons. The same sample was also studied in work on T cells of mothers and their children.

Sequenced input: blood. These receptors originate from a boy aged 10-17 years in good health.

This clonotype was observed a handful of times. The gene calls are TRBV7-3 and TRBJ1-4; D gene ambiguous. The CDR3 is 15 residues long. V was cut by 5 bases and J by 2 bases, with 12 bases left in between. Germline CDR1 reads SGHTA; CDR2 reads FQGTGA. The CDR3 region has the DNA TGTGCCAGCAGCCTCAGTGGGGTGACTAATGAAAAACTGTTTTTT. It specifies CASSLSGVTNEKLFF.

The chain is built from TRBV5-1 and TRBJ2-3; a weak D match, TRBD2 (5 bases). This CDR3 comprises 14 residues. V lost 0 bases to trimming and J lost 4 bases, with 9 bases between them. Per the germline V gene, CDR1 is SGHRS and CDR2 is YFSETQ. CDR3 bases: TGCGCCAGCAGCTTGGGGGCGGGCGCAGATACGCAGTATTTT. Translating gives CASSLGAGADTQYF.

Comments on this clonotype: One end of the junction fails to match germline, which may point to a read error. V usage is TRBV14 and J usage is TRBJ1-4; D perhaps matches TRBD1 (5 bases). The length of the CDR3 is 19 residues. Germline V gives CDR1 SGHDN, CDR2 FVKESK. This chain's CDR3 is CAISQEWGKVDRVEEKLFF. CDR3 nucleotides: TGTGCCATCAGCCAAGAGTGGGGAAAAGTTGACAGAGTGGAGGAAAAACTGTTTTTT.

V is TRBV29-1 and J is TRBJ1-5, with D uncertain. Looked up from germline, CDR1 is SQVTM and CDR2 is ANQGSEA. This CDR3 spans 13 amino acids. V was pared by 2 bases and J by 4 bases, with 9 bases between. CDR3 sequence reads: CSVELDPNQPQHF. For the CDR3, the DNA is TGCAGCGTTGAATTGGACCCAAATCAGCCCCAGCATTTT.

V usage is TRBV2 and J usage is TRBJ2-5; D may be TRBD1 (6 bases). CDR1 and CDR2 from the germline V gene are SNHLY and FYNNEI. The CDR3 has 12 amino acids. V lost 8 bases to trimming and J lost 5 bases, with 12 bases between them. CDR3 amino acids: CASADSYETQYF. CDR3 nucleotide sequence: TGTGCCAGCGCGGACAGTTACGAGACCCAGTACTTC.

The gene calls are TRBV20-1 and TRBJ2-4; 10 bases match TRBD2. With 5 bases clipped from V and 13 bases from J, the junction kept 8 bases outside the gene matches. CDR1 and CDR2 from the germline V gene are DFQATT and SNEGSKA (reference sequence). The length of the CDR3 is 12 residues. CDR3 in amino acids: CSAPGTSVLQYF. In DNA, the CDR3 is TGCAGTGCTCCCGGGACTAGCGTCTTGCAGTACTTC.

This chain connects TRBV7-2 to TRBJ2-2, with D unclear. This CDR3 has 14 residues. The V gene's germline CDR1 is SGHTA and CDR2 FQGNSA. V was pared by 1 base and J by 5 bases, with 8 bases between. CDR3 sequence (DNA): TGTGCCAGCAGCTTAGACTCTGGTACCGGGGAGCTGTTTTTT. Protein sequence: CASSLDSGTGELFF. Complete variable domain (other parts from reference TRBV7-2 and TRBJ2-2): GAGVSQSPSNKVTEKGKDVELRCDPISGHTALYWYRQSLGQGLEFLIYFQGNSAPDKSGLPSDRFSAERTGGSVSTLTIQRTQQEDSAVYLCASSLDSGTGELFFGEGSRLTVL.